These T cell receptor beta chains were read from a single sample in a study of blood T cell repertoires in COVID-19. Assay: immunoSEQ multiplex PCR; the TCRdb copy retains only in-frame clones and omits some. The profile shows hundreds of thousands of clones, around 82% of them singletons. The sample comprised peripheral blood. The receptors derive from a woman aged 40 to 50 with active or convalescent COVID-19. Both conserved end residues are part of each CDR3. A D gene is named only where the DNA matches it firmly. The size of a clone is reported for some rows only, either as once, few or many, or as a class for expanded clones.

TRBV9,many,TRBJ1-5,.,CASSCRDPQGNQPQHF,TGTGCCAGCAGCTGTAGAGATCCCCAAGGCAATCAGCCCCAGCATTTT
TRBV2,.,TRBJ1-4,.,CASSHLTGGEEKLFF,TGTGCCAGCAGCCACCTAACGGGGGGTGAGGAAAAACTGTTTTTT
TRBV19,.,TRBJ1-1,.,CASSIERTSMNTEAFF,TGTGCCAGTAGTATAGAAAGGACAAGTATGAACACTGAAGCTTTCTTT
TRBV4-1,.,TRBJ1-2,TRBD1,CASSQAGTGAPYGYTF,TGCGCCAGCAGCCAGGCCGGGACAGGGGCTCCCTATGGCTACACCTTC
TRBV2,.,TRBJ1-3,TRBD1,CASSLTGAAGNTIYF,TGTGCCAGCAGTTTGACAGGGGCGGCTGGAAACACCATATATTTT
TRBV19,once,TRBJ2-7,TRBD1,CASSLGTGLPYEQYF,TGTGCCAGTAGCTTAGGGACAGGGCTCCCCTACGAGCAGTACTTC
TRBV5-1,few,TRBJ1-5,TRBD1,CASSVGQGANQPQHF,TGCGCCAGCAGCGTTGGACAGGGGGCCAATCAGCCCCAGCATTTT
TRBV29-1,.,TRBJ1-1,TRBD1,CSVEDLGTGPEAFF,TGCAGCGTTGAAGATCTAGGGACAGGCCCTGAAGCTTTCTTT
TRBV4-2,.,TRBJ2-7,TRBD1,CASSVTGTGEIDEQYF,TGTGCCAGCAGCGTAACCGGGACAGGGGAAATTGACGAGCAGTACTTC
TRBV27,few,TRBJ2-3,TRBD2,CASSSRLAGGPDTQYF,TGTGCCAGCAGTTCCAGACTAGCGGGAGGACCAGATACGCAGTATTTT
TRBV5-4,.,TRBJ1-1,TRBD1,CASNIQGKDTEAFF,TGTGCCAGCAACATACAGGGGAAAGACACTGAAGCTTTCTTT
TRBV10-2,.,TRBJ2-3,.,CAIDKGGTDITDTQYF,TGCGCCATCGACAAAGGGGGGACAGACATCACAGATACGCAGTATTTT
TRBV6-5,.,TRBJ2-7,TRBD1,CASSNRDSAYEQYF,TGTGCCAGCAGTAACAGGGACAGCGCCTACGAGCAGTACTTC
TRBV2,.,TRBJ2-1,.,CANKTGREQFF,TGTGCCAATAAAACAGGACGGGAGCAGTTCTTC
TRBV7-3,.,TRBJ2-1,TRBD2,CASSSLAAVAPYNEQFF,TGTGCCAGCAGCTCACTAGCGGCAGTCGCTCCCTACAATGAGCAGTTCTTC
TRBV15,.,TRBJ1-2,.,CATSRDSLGAVNYGYTF,TGTGCCACCAGCAGAGATAGTTTGGGTGCGGTTAACTATGGCTACACCTTC
TRBV7-3,.,TRBJ2-1,TRBD2,CASSLRDLGLADDEQFF,TGTGCCAGCAGCTTAAGAGATCTGGGACTAGCTGACGATGAGCAGTTCTTC
TRBV18,once,TRBJ2-2,.,CASSRASSSNTGELFF,TGTGCCAGCTCACGGGCTTCTAGCAGCAACACCGGGGAGCTGTTTTTT
TRBV19,once,TRBJ1-1,.,CASNWGHSSNTEAFF,TGTGCCAGTAACTGGGGACACTCTTCGAACACTGAAGCTTTCTTT
TRBV7-2,.,TRBJ2-3,TRBD2,CASSLTSGTDTQYF,TGTGCCAGCAGCCTGACTAGCGGCACAGATACGCAGTATTTT
TRBV10-1,.,TRBJ1-3,.,CASSDNSGNTIYF,TGCGCCAGCAGTGACAACTCTGGAAACACCATATATTTT
TRBV6-4,.,TRBJ1-2,TRBD1,CASSEVGGNPFYGYTF,TGTGCCAGCAGTGAGGTAGGGGGCAACCCATTCTATGGCTACACCTTC
TRBV7-7,.,TRBJ1-1,.,CASSVQWNTEAFF,TGTGCTAGCAGCGTACAATGGAACACTGAAGCTTTCTTT
TRBV27,once,TRBJ2-1,.,CASSSGQVSYNEQFF,TGTGCCAGCAGTTCAGGTCAGGTCTCCTACAATGAGCAGTTCTTC
TRBV4-3,.,TRBJ1-4,TRBD1,CASSQGQGAATNEKLFF,TGCGCCAGCAGCCAAGGGCAGGGGGCTGCAACTAATGAAAAACTGTTTTTT
TRBV11-3,.,TRBJ2-5,.,CASSPFEETQYF,TGTGCCAGCAGCCCCTTCGAAGAGACCCAGTACTTC
TRBV6-5,.,TRBJ1-1,.,CASNKRGINTEAFF,TGTGCCAGCAATAAACGGGGGATCAACACTGAAGCTTTCTTT
TRBV5-1,.,TRBJ2-7,TRBD2,CASSSGLANEQYF,TGCGCCAGCAGCTCGGGACTAGCAAACGAGCAGTACTTC
TRBV3-1/TRBV3-2,.,TRBJ2-1,.,CASSQDQGNEQFF,TGTGCCAGCAGCCAAGATCAGGGGAATGAGCAGTTCTTC
TRBV5-1,.,TRBJ2-1,TRBD2,CASSSGLAGANEQFF,TGCGCCAGCAGCTCTGGACTAGCGGGAGCCAATGAGCAGTTCTTC
TRBV6-1,.,TRBJ2-1,.,CASSETGSYNEQFF,TGTGCCAGCAGTGAAACGGGGAGCTACAATGAGCAGTTCTTC
TRBV7-2,few,TRBJ1-6,TRBD1,CASSYGTGVNSPLHF,TGTGCCAGCAGCTATGGGACAGGGGTCAATTCACCCCTCCACTTT
TRBV18,.,TRBJ1-2,TRBD1,CASSQGQGHGYTF,TGTGCCAGCTCACAGGGACAGGGTCATGGCTACACCTTC
TRBV14,.,TRBJ1-2,.,CASSQADSYNYGYTF,TGTGCCAGCAGCCAAGCGGACTCTTATAACTATGGCTACACCTTC
TRBV7-2,.,TRBJ1-2,.,CASSLQGHGNYGYTF,TGTGCCAGCAGCTTACAGGGGCACGGTAACTATGGCTACACCTTC
TRBV19,.,TRBJ2-3,TRBD2,CASSITTSRGTDTQYF,TGTGCCAGTAGTATAACGACTAGCCGGGGCACAGATACGCAGTATTTT
TRBV5-4,.,TRBJ2-1,TRBD2,CASMSRGGSYNEQFF,TGTGCCAGCATGTCGCGGGGGGGCTCCTACAATGAGCAGTTCTTC
TRBV5-6,.,TRBJ2-7,TRBD1,CASSLWGQGSDEQYF,TGTGCCAGCAGCTTGTGGGGACAGGGGTCCGACGAGCAGTACTTC
TRBV5-8,.,TRBJ1-5,.,CASSLGVFPTNQPQHF,TGTGCCAGCAGCTTGGGAGTTTTCCCCACGAATCAGCCCCAGCATTTT
TRBV7-9,.,TRBJ2-7,TRBD1,CASSLGDRGIYEQYF,TGTGCCAGCAGCTTGGGGGACAGGGGAATCTACGAGCAGTACTTC
TRBV5-4,once,TRBJ1-6,.,CASSPSLSSYNSPLHF,TGTGCCAGCAGCCCCTCTTTGAGCTCCTATAATTCACCCCTCCACTTT
TRBV19,.,TRBJ2-7,.,CASSIGPLSRGEQYF,TGTGCCAGTAGTATAGGGCCGTTGTCCAGGGGTGAGCAGTACTTC
TRBV9,.,TRBJ1-4,TRBD1,CASSTSTGVGEKLFF,TGTGCCAGCAGCACCTCGACAGGGGTAGGAGAAAAACTGTTTTTT
TRBV6-2/TRBV6-3,.,TRBJ2-1,TRBD2,CASSIRTSGGYNEQFF,TGTGCCAGCAGTATTAGGACTAGCGGGGGTTACAATGAGCAGTTCTTC
TRBV6-4,few,TRBJ1-2,TRBD1,CASRGDRVGGYTF,TGTGCCAGCAGGGGGGACAGGGTAGGCGGCTACACCTTC
TRBV11-2,.,TRBJ2-5,.,CASSLDAAGTQYF,TGTGCCAGCAGCTTAGACGCTGCGGGGACCCAGTACTTC
TRBV6-5,.,TRBJ2-1,.,CASSYSAVGHTEQFF,TGTGCCAGCAGTTACTCGGCGGTGGGGCACACTGAGCAGTTCTTC
TRBV7-8,.,TRBJ2-7,TRBD1,CASSSTQGQGPYF,TGTGCCAGCAGCTCCACCCAAGGACAGGGGCCGTACTTC
TRBV14,.,TRBJ1-2,.,CASRLGLVGGYTF,TGTGCCAGCAGATTGGGGCTGGTCGGGGGCTACACCTTC
TRBV4-1,.,TRBJ2-1,TRBD1,CASRRTGDRDNEQFF,TGCGCCAGCAGACGGACAGGAGATAGGGACAATGAGCAGTTCTTC